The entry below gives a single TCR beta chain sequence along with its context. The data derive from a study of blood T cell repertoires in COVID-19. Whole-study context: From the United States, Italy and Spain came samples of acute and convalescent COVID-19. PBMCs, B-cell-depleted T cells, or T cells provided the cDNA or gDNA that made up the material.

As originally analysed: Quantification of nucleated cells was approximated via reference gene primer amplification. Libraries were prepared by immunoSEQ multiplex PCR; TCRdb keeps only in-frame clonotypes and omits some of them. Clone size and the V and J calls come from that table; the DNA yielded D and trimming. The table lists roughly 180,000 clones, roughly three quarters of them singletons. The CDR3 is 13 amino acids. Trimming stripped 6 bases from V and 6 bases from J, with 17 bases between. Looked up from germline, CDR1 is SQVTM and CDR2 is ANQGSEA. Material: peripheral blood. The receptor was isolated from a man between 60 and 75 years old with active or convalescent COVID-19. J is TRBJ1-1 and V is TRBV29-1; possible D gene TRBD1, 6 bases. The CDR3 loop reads CSVWEWGRAEAFF. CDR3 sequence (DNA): TGCAGCGTCTGGGAGTGGGGGCGGGCTGAAGCTTTCTTT. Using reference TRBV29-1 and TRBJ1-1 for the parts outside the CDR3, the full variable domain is SAVISQKPSRDICQRGTSLTIQCQVDSQVTMMFWYRQQPGQSLTLIATANQGSEATYESGFVIDKFPISRPNLTFSTLTVSNMSPEDSSIYLCSVWEWGRAEAFFGQGTRLTVV.